One TCR beta chain is described in this entry. Its antigen is unknown. Sequencing of TCR beta was performed on blood CD8+ T cells and on blood CD4+ T cells. Patients with Susac syndrome met diagnostic criteria that were recently defined for definite or probable disease. This CDR3 is built from 14 residues. Looked up from germline, CDR1 is LNHDA and CDR2 is SQIVND (reference sequence). Trimming removed 9 bases from V and 10 bases from J, with 19 bases in between. Random hexamers were used to reverse transcribe an amount of about 0.45 to 1 ug RNA. It was immunoSEQ multiplex PCR that amplified TCR beta CDR3 across 54 Vbeta and 13 Jbeta. TCRdb reprocessed the immunoSEQ multiplex PCR reads with MiXCR, giving one entry per CDR3 protein. The sample includes more than 200,000 distinct CDR3 sequences, about 95% seen only once; the top ten take about 0.15%. These data belong to a study of CD8 T cells in Susac syndrome.

Findings and limits, study-wide: Clonal expansion was absent from the CD4+ T cell repertoires in Susac syndrome.

The sample was CD4+ T cells from PBMCs. The V call is TRBV19, the J call TRBJ1-6; perhaps TRBD1 as D (5 bases). The clonotype was recovered from a human donor with Susac syndrome. The chain's CDR3 is CASHQTGQDSPLHF. Written as DNA, the CDR3 is TGTGCCAGCCACCAGACCGGACAAGACTCACCCCTCCACTTT.